This TCR beta chain was identified in a study of ipilimumab plus nivolumab after autologous stem cell transplantation. Background on the study: The myeloma group: high-risk transplant-naive, or relapse within 3 years after first autologous transplant. Findings and caveats of the study: TCR repertoire, Treg phenotype and gut microbiota reportedly support more study of this approach.

Ipilimumab, 1 mg/kg, started 14 to 28 days after autologous transplant. The CDR3 totals 16 residues. Germline CDR1 and CDR2: MNHNY and SVGAGI (reference sequence). V was pared by 6 bases and J by 3 bases, with 8 bases of the junction left unmatched. TCRdb keeps only in-frame clones here, not all; method: immunoSEQ multiplex PCR. The sample holds 40,000 to 45,000 clones; 80% to 95% are singletons and the top ten take roughly 0.9%. Points on this clone: Its specificity is not known.

This receptor was identified in a male donor with multiple myeloma. The chain carries TRBV6-6 and TRBJ1-1; 12 positions match TRBD1. The sequenced sample was PBMCs, obtained in a trial of ipilimumab plus nivolumab as post-transplant consolidation. CDR3 DNA sequence: TGTGCCAGCAGAACCGGGACAGGGGGCCGGGACACTGAAGCTTTCTTT. Amino acids: CASRTGTGGRDTEAFF.